A single sample is the source of the 10 T cell receptor beta chains below, sequenced in a study of blood T cell repertoires in COVID-19. TCRdb's table, derived via immunoSEQ multiplex PCR, lists solely in-frame clones and lacks some. The sample lists approximately 250,000 clones; 65% to 90% were seen once. The sample consisted of PBMCs or T cells enriched from blood (not recorded which). These receptors all stem from a woman between 50 and 59 years old with acute COVID-19.

The gene calls are TRBV11-2 and TRBJ1-1, with 11 bases matching TRBD1. From germline, CDR1 is SGHAT and CDR2 FQNNGV. V lost 5 bases to trimming and J lost 0 bases; unmatched junction nucleotides: 5. The length of the CDR3 is 16 residues. CDR3 in amino acids: CASSPGQGVMNTEAFF. In DNA, the CDR3 is TGTGCCAGCAGCCCGGGACAGGGGGTAATGAACACTGAAGCTTTCTTT.

V is TRBV10-3 and J is TRBJ2-5, with 7 positions matching TRBD2. This CDR3 spans 14 amino acids. After removal of 0 bases from V and 2 bases from J, the junction contained 0 bases not matched to a gene. The V gene's germline CDR1 is ENHRY and CDR2 SYGVKD. The DNA for the CDR3 is TGTGCCATCAGTGAGTCGGGAGGGCAAGAGACCCAGTACTTC. Protein product: CAISESGGQETQYF.

This chain joins TRBV18 and TRBJ1-1; 10 bases match TRBD1. The germline gives CDR1 KGHSH, CDR2 LQKENI. The length of the CDR3 is 16 residues. Trimming cost V 1 base and J 5 bases; bases outside gene matches: 7. DNA of the CDR3: TGTGCCAGCTCACCACTCGAGGGACAGGGGCATACTGAAGCTTTCTTT. Protein: CASSPLEGQGHTEAFF.

This chain uses TRBV5-1 with TRBJ2-7, with 7 bases aligning to TRBD2. CDR1 and CDR2 from the germline V gene are SGHRS and YFSETQ. The CDR3 contains 16 residues. The junction had 10 bases not matched to a gene; V was cut back by 4 bases and J by 0 bases. CDR3 in amino acids: CASSAELAEPSYEQYF. The CDR3 DNA sequence: TGCGCCAGCAGCGCTGAGCTAGCGGAACCCTCCTACGAGCAGTACTTC.

This chain links TRBV5-8 with TRBJ2-1; 8 bases line up with TRBD2. The V gene end was trimmed by 2 bases and the J gene end by 6 bases; junction bases not matched to a gene: 1. The CDR3 is made up of 13 amino acids. The V gene's germline CDR1 is SGHTS and CDR2 YDEGEE. For the CDR3, the DNA is TGTGCCAGCAGCTTTGGGACTAGCAATGAGCAGTTCTTC. This gives the protein CASSFGTSNEQFF.

The chain has TRBV6-5 and TRBJ1-1; D possibly corresponds to TRBD1 (6 bases). The CDR3 extends over 16 amino acids. Per germline, CDR1 MNHEY and CDR2 SVGAGI. Trimming left V 2 bases short and J 0 bases short, with 13 bases between. CDR3 sequence: CASSYLSTGMNTEAFF. The CDR3 nucleotides are TGTGCCAGCAGTTACCTTTCGACAGGCATGAACACTGAAGCTTTCTTT.

This rearrangement joins TRBV12-5 to TRBJ2-2; TRBD2 agrees at 7 bases. The CDR3 is made up of 15 amino acids. The germline CDR1 and CDR2 sequences are LGHNT and FRNRAP. V was pared by 7 bases and J by 3 bases, with 8 bases of the junction left unmatched. CDR3 coding DNA: TGTGCTAGTGCCTGGAGGGGAGGGCACACCGGGGAGCTGTTTTTT. It specifies CASAWRGGHTGELFF.

About this clone itself: Other nucleotide sequences from this sample produce the same CDR3. The genes are TRBV12-3 or TRBV12-4 and TRBJ1-2; perhaps TRBD1 as D (5 bases). V was pared by 5 bases and J by 1 base, with 8 bases between. This CDR3 is built from 13 residues. The CDR3 DNA follows: TGTGCCAGCAGTGCTCAGGGTAACTATGGCTACACCTTC. It is translated as CASSAQGNYGYTF.

The rearrangement links TRBV5-4 to TRBJ1-1; 8 nucleotides align to TRBD1. J was trimmed by 2 bases and V by 5 bases; bases with no gene match: 5. The germline V gene encodes CDR1 SGHNT and CDR2 YYREEE (reference sequence). This CDR3 spans 14 amino acids. CDR3 nucleotides: TGTGCCAGCAGTTTCACAGGGGGAAACACTGAAGCTTTCTTT. Protein sequence: CASSFTGGNTEAFF.

The V call is TRBV30, the J call TRBJ1-1; a weak D match, TRBD1 (5 bases). The V gene lost 6 bases and the J gene lost 2 bases, with 7 bases spanning the gap. Germline V CDR1 and CDR2: GTSNPN, SVGIG (reference sequence). The CDR3 is 11 amino acids. The CDR3, as DNA: TGTGCCTGCGGGGGAAACACTGAAGCTTTCTTT. This gives the protein CACGGNTEAFF.